These T cell receptor beta chains were read from a single sample in a study of T cell responses to AZD1222 COVID-19 vaccine. Method: immunoSEQ multiplex PCR; TCRdb's copy keeps in-frame clones and lacks some. This sample yields tens of thousands of clones, of which roughly 88% are seen a single time; about an eighth belongs to the top ten. The sequencing here drew on peripheral blood, taken on day 0 of AZD1222 vaccination. Receptor source: an adult in good health. The CDR3 runs from the conserved cysteine through the conserved F or W. D genes are given only for firm matches. Clone size is given for some rows only: seen once, a few or many times, or a class if the clone is expanded.

d_call clone_size j_call v_call cdr3_aa cdr3_nt
- - TRBJ1-2 TRBV5-1 CASSLMSRFNYGYTF TGCGCCAGCAGCTTGATGTCCAGGTTTAACTATGGCTACACCTTC
- - TRBJ1-6 TRBV3-1/TRBV3-2 CASSHPRGGFGNSPLHF TGTGCCAGCAGCCACCCGCGAGGGGGTTTCGGGAATTCACCCCTCCACTTT
- - TRBJ2-1 TRBV27 CASSLMTGTTLYNEQFF TGTGCCAGCAGTTTGATGACCGGGACAACCCTCTACAATGAGCAGTTCTTC
- - TRBJ2-3 TRBV6-5 CASSPPRGSTDTQYF TGTGCCAGCAGCCCCCCCCGGGGGAGCACAGATACGCAGTATTTT
- few TRBJ2-7 TRBV30 CAWKKRRVQYEQYF TGTGCCTGGAAAAAGAGGAGGGTCCAATACGAGCAGTACTTC
TRBD1 - TRBJ2-7 TRBV5-1 CASSLVGTGSYEQYF TGCGCCAGCAGCTTGGTAGGGACAGGCTCCTACGAGCAGTACTTC
TRBD1 - TRBJ2-7 TRBV10-3 CATTGGSYEQYF TGTGCCACCACAGGGGGCTCCTACGAGCAGTACTTC
TRBD1 - TRBJ1-4 TRBV5-6 CASSSGQGRSNEKLFF TGTGCCAGCAGCTCGGGACAGGGAAGGAGTAATGAAAAACTGTTTTTT
TRBD1 - TRBJ2-5 TRBV3-1/TRBV3-2 CASSQRTGASLETQYF TGTGCCAGCAGCCAAAGGACAGGGGCCAGCTTGGAGACCCAGTACTTC
- - TRBJ1-5 TRBV7-8 CASSLALDQPQHF TGTGCCAGCAGCTTGGCCCTAGATCAGCCCCAGCATTTT
- - TRBJ2-1 TRBV7-2 CASSPFGGVQGEQFF TGTGCCAGCAGCCCATTCGGGGGTGTGCAGGGTGAGCAGTTCTTC
- - TRBJ1-2 TRBV5-1 CASSLAGDYGYTF TGCGCCAGCAGCTTGGCAGGGGACTATGGCTACACCTTC
TRBD1 - TRBJ1-2 TRBV19 CASSTPGQGAAGYGYTF TGTGCCAGTAGTACACCGGGACAGGGGGCTGCAGGCTATGGCTACACCTTC
TRBD1 - TRBJ1-4 TRBV23-1 CASKDRATNEKLFF TGCGCCAGCAAAGACAGGGCAACTAATGAAAAACTGTTTTTT
- - TRBJ2-1 TRBV27 CASSSPMGLGADNEQFF TGTGCCAGCAGTTCCCCCATGGGATTGGGGGCGGACAATGAGCAGTTCTTC
TRBD1 once TRBJ1-1 TRBV5-5 CASSNLQGGTEAFF TGTGCCAGCAGCAACCTACAGGGGGGGACTGAAGCTTTCTTT
- - TRBJ1-1 TRBV2 CASSSTGPPNTEAFF TGTGCCTCATCAAGTACCGGGCCGCCGAACACTGAAGCTTTCTTT
- - TRBJ1-2 TRBV15 CATSREQVYGYTF TGTGCCACCAGCAGAGAACAGGTTTATGGCTACACCTTC
TRBD2 - TRBJ2-2 TRBV11-3 CASSYRLAGGAGELFF TGTGCCAGCAGCTACCGTCTAGCGGGGGGTGCCGGGGAGCTGTTTTTT
TRBD1 - TRBJ1-3 TRBV2 CASSLDRGQGNTIYF TGTGCCAGCAGCCTGGACAGGGGGCAAGGAAACACCATATATTTT
TRBD1 - TRBJ1-5 TRBV15 CATSRIQGARNQPQHF TGTGCCACCAGCAGGATACAGGGGGCGCGCAATCAGCCCCAGCATTTT
TRBD1 - TRBJ1-5 TRBV19 CASSLPRDRGTGRPQHF TGTGCCAGTAGTTTACCCCGTGACAGGGGGACCGGCCGGCCCCAGCATTTT
- - TRBJ1-1 TRBV6-5 CASSYSGNSGEAFF TGTGCCAGCAGTTACTCAGGGAACTCGGGGGAAGCTTTCTTT
TRBD1 - TRBJ1-1 TRBV7-2 CASSPIRTGTEAFF TGTGCCAGCAGCCCCATAAGGACAGGCACTGAAGCTTTCTTT
- - TRBJ1-2 TRBV6-5 CASRGRDSYYGYTF TGTGCCAGCAGGGGACGCGACAGCTACTATGGCTACACCTTC
TRBD1 - TRBJ1-6 TRBV6-6 CASSPTGAGLANSPLHF TGTGCCAGCAGTCCGACAGGGGCCGGTTTAGCTAATTCACCCCTCCACTTT
- - TRBJ1-1 TRBV15 CATSRHSGVEAFF TGTGCCACCAGCAGGCACTCGGGGGTTGAAGCTTTCTTT
- - TRBJ1-1 TRBV5-6 CASSLLQGGTEAFF TGTGCCAGCAGCTTGCTTCAGGGAGGCACTGAAGCTTTCTTT
- - TRBJ2-3 TRBV10-3 CAAGRGGRTDTQYF TGTGCCGCAGGAAGGGGGGGGCGGACAGATACGCAGTATTTT
TRBD1 - TRBJ1-6 TRBV6-2/TRBV6-3 CASSPRRTGGQTPLHF TGTGCCAGCAGTCCCAGAAGGACAGGGGGCCAAACACCCCTCCACTTT
- - TRBJ1-3 TRBV19 CASSIGGHSGNTIYF TGTGCCAGTAGTATAGGGGGCCACTCTGGAAACACCATATATTTT
TRBD1 - TRBJ1-1 TRBV7-3 CASSGQGGGTEAFF TGTGCCAGCAGCGGACAGGGTGGAGGCACTGAAGCTTTCTTT
- - TRBJ1-1 TRBV7-8 CASAFPRVGTEAFF TGTGCCAGCGCTTTCCCAAGAGTGGGCACTGAAGCTTTCTTT
- - TRBJ1-4 TRBV30 CAWRRVGEKLFF TGTGCCTGGAGGAGGGTAGGAGAAAAACTGTTTTTT
- - TRBJ1-2 TRBV15 CATSKTDYGYTF TGTGCCACCAGCAAGACAGACTATGGCTACACCTTC
TRBD1 once TRBJ2-3 TRBV4-2 CASSHDRGKGTQYF TGTGCCAGCAGCCATGACAGGGGTAAGGGTACGCAGTATTTT
- - TRBJ2-4 TRBV10-3 CAISEQGRELNIQYF TGTGCCATCAGTGAGCAGGGCCGGGAACTAAACATTCAGTACTTC
- - TRBJ1-4 TRBV18 CASSPSGGVEKLFF TGTGCCAGCTCACCGTCGGGGGGTGTTGAAAAACTGTTTTTT
- - TRBJ2-7 TRBV5-1 CASSLADEDEQYF TGCGCCAGCAGCTTGGCCGACGAGGACGAGCAGTACTTC
- - TRBJ1-1 TRBV30 CAWSHGRTNTEAFF TGTGCCTGGAGTCATGGACGGACGAACACTGAAGCTTTCTTT
TRBD1 - TRBJ1-2 TRBV4-3 CASSQLDRDNYGYTF TGCGCCAGCAGCCAACTCGACAGGGATAACTATGGCTACACCTTC
- - TRBJ1-3 TRBV7-6 CASSSQDPGTYGNTIYF TGTGCCAGCAGCTCTCAGGACCCGGGGACTTACGGAAACACCATATATTTT